This T cell receptor (beta chain) stems from a study of T cells in women clearing cervical HPV infection (dated by TCRdb to the late 2010s). For the wider study: The cases were 25 to 30 women with histologically confirmed HPV16-related CIN3 or worse, and 2 of these cases were invasive cancers. Controls were 25 women whose single incident HPV16 infection cleared within 12 months without precancer or cancer developing. Blood from cases was collected at the visit where the lesion was first found, while blood from controls was collected once the infection could no longer be detected. For cases, the median interval between lesion detection and blood sampling was more than 130 days, with an interquartile range of roughly 85 to 220 days. HLA typing was available for only a few women, so HLA type could not be excluded as a confounder. This exploratory proof-of-principle case-control study, nested within the Guanacaste HPV Natural History Study in Costa Rica, compared TCR repertoires among women with different cervical HPV16 outcomes. Cases were matched to controls by age within five years and by the year the sample was collected. Cases had a median age of around 32 years compared with roughly 41 for controls, and baseline characteristics showed no significant differences between the groups. The parent cohort enrolled 9,500 to 12,000 women aged 18 or older in Guanacaste, Costa Rica, in about 1992 to 1995 and followed the women for less than nine years. As quality controls, five blinded duplicates were added to each group, bringing the total to roughly 60 samples made up of roughly 50 participants and 10 replicates.

Study-wide findings and limitations: The cross-sectional design could not show whether associations preceded infection or resulted from it; effector/memory subsets and HPV-specific T cells were not isolated. Because the number of T cells per sample was unknown, the richness differences could reflect varying T-cell content rather than repertoire biology. Random forest classifiers that combined richness and V gene abundances separated cases from controls with an estimated AUC of 0.83. CIN3+ cases had significantly higher TCR repertoire richness than controls across sequencing depths, but evenness did not differ between the groups. TRBV6-7 relative abundance was lower in cases than in controls (roughly 0.11% versus 0.16%; Bonferroni P = 0.0008).

Using the immunoSEQ assay, multiplex PCR amplified TCR beta CDR3 regions from an average of about 1,300 ng of genomic DNA per sample. Primer bias was corrected in the assay by using a complete synthetic TCR repertoire to establish an amplification baseline. The amplicons were sequenced on the Illumina platform. The original pipeline was this. Error correction of the sequences involved clustering with frequency ratios plus a modified nearest-neighbor algorithm, after which the sequences were analyzed in the immunoSEQ Analyzer using IMGT gene definitions. At each rarefaction depth, TCR richness and evenness were averaged across 20 rarefaction repeats, and samples with fewer sequences than that depth were excluded. Wilcoxon rank sum tests with FDR correction were used to compare relative abundances of V, D and J genes between the groups. Blinded duplicates gave an intraclass correlation of around 96% for TCR richness and an average of about 76% across 70 or so gene segments. The immuneACCESS repertoire file appears here via TCRdb, limited to in-frame rearrangements. These files lack a portion of the clones; in checked studies, under half of the deficit traces to unresolved V genes, and the cause of the others is not known. The DNA gave D and trimming, while V, J and clone size come from that table. The sample's records list around 15,000 clones. Jointly, the top ten make up under 12% of the sample.

Remarks on this clone: Its recognized antigen is unknown. The read terminates 3 residues before the CDR3 end, so the remaining end is supplied by the germline J gene.

Every participant had a single incident cervical HPV16 infection, and women with prevalent HPV16 infections were excluded. Cervical HPV DNA was detected by MY09/MY11 PCR, and genotyping was performed by dot-blot hybridization. Fifteen mL of heparinized blood were centrifuged, and the buffy coat was aliquoted, frozen at -30°C, then stored at -80°C. QIAGEN kits were used to extract genomic DNA from the buffy coat specimens. The CDR3 runs 16 residues from the cysteine to the phenylalanine. Sequencing covers 39 bases of the CDR3, shown here with the frame starting at base 1. The germline V gene yields SGHVS for CDR1 and FNYEAQ for CDR2. V and J are trimmed by 1 base and 2 bases, and the gene matches miss 5 bases of the junction.

Here the chain combines TRBV7-6 and TRBJ2-3; 8 of the junction bases match TRBD2. The sequenced sample consisted of blood buffy coat. This sequence originates from a woman aged 18 to 69 with a cervical HPV16 infection that either progressed to CIN3+ or cleared (not recorded which). The CDR3 region reads CASSLVGGRNTDTQYF. Incomplete CDR3 DNA: TGTGCCAGCAGCTTAGTCGGCGGGAGGAACACAGATACG.